One sample yielded the 30 T cell receptor beta chains listed below, sequenced in a study of CD4 T cells in relation to SARS-CoV-2 and coronaviruses (dated by TCRdb to the early 2020s). CD4+ T cells from unexposed donors were collected before the COVID-19 pandemic (2011-2018). The library was generated by the immunoSEQ multiplex PCR assay. Entries here come from immuneACCESS through TCRdb and include only in-frame sequences with V and J called. Some clones fail to appear in such tables; in the studies checked, an unresolved V gene covers under half of the shortfall, and the cause of the remainder is unknown. The sample table holds about 65,000 clones, of which about nine tenths were seen once. 1.6% of the sample is held by the ten biggest clonotypes. What was sequenced was memory CD4+ T cells from PBMCs. The meaning of the sample's cell subset or site label: memory (non-naive) CD4+ T cells. These receptors all come from a human donor in good health.

This chain connects TRBV7-3 to TRBJ1-6; the D gene is possibly TRBD1 (5 bases). This CDR3 is 15 amino acids long. V lost 5 bases and J 6 bases, leaving 14 bases between the germline ends. Germline V gives CDR1 SGHTA, CDR2 FQGTGA. CDR3 bases: TGTGCCAGCAGCCGCACCGCGGGGGGTAATTCACCCCTCCACTTT. It codes for CASSRTAGGNSPLHF.

The chain employs TRBV24-1 and TRBJ2-1; 15 bases agree with TRBD2. Germline assignment: CDR1 KGHDR and CDR2 SFDVKD. The CDR3 totals 22 residues. The V segment lost 3 bases and the J segment 3 bases; nucleotides outside the gene matches: 17. The CDR3 loop is CATSDPSGGLAGGPGNYNEQFF. The CDR3 nucleotides read TGTGCCACCAGTGATCCCTCGGGTGGACTAGCGGGGGGGCCAGGGAACTACAATGAGCAGTTCTTC.

V is TRBV23-1 and J is TRBJ2-7; D is undetermined. TRBV23-1 is an open reading frame, and its role is uncertain. Deletions cut 1 base from V and 4 bases from J, with 14 bases between. CDR3 length: 15 amino acids. CDR3 in amino acids: CASSQCNGYRYEQYF. The CDR3 nucleotides are TGCGCCAGCAGTCAATGTAATGGATACCGGTACGAGCAGTACTTC.

The J gene is TRBJ1-2, the V gene TRBV7-2, with a tentative D call TRBD1 (5 bases). The CDR3 contains 13 residues. The germline V gene encodes CDR1 SGHTA and CDR2 FQGNSA. V was cut by 5 bases and J by 2 bases, with 9 bases left in between. The CDR3 loop reads CASSLDTNYGYTF. The CDR3 DNA is TGTGCCAGCAGCCTGGACACGAACTATGGCTACACCTTC.

This clone was seen a few times. The V gene is TRBV5-4, the J gene TRBJ2-1; no definite D call. The CDR3 length is 12 residues. V lost 1 base, J lost 7 bases, and 6 bases lay in between. Germline lookup yields CDR1 SGHNT and CDR2 YYREEE (reference sequence). The CDR3 region has the DNA TGTGCCAGCAGCTTGTCTGGTAATGAGCAGTTCTTC. It is translated as CASSLSGNEQFF.

V gene TRBV6-5 combines with J gene TRBJ2-7; unclear D gene. Germline values: CDR1 MNHEY, CDR2 SVGAGI. CDR3 length: 15 amino acids. V was trimmed by 0 bases and J by 3 bases, leaving 12 bases between them. CDR3 coding DNA: TGTGCCAGCAGTTACTCGAGGCCCAGGAGCTACGAGCAGTACTTC. This encodes CASSYSRPRSYEQYF.

The chain links TRBV5-1 to TRBJ1-4; 7 nucleotides line up with TRBD1. The germline gives CDR1 SGHRS, CDR2 YFSETQ. With V trimmed by 4 bases and J by 6 bases, 6 bases remained unmatched. The CDR3 is 14 amino acids. Written as DNA, the CDR3 is TGCGCCAGCAGCATACAGGGGTCCGATGAAAAACTGTTTTTT. It is translated as CASSIQGSDEKLFF.

The gene calls are TRBV5-1 and TRBJ2-2, with 8 bases lining up with TRBD1. With V trimmed by 2 bases and J by 2 bases, 5 bases remained unmatched. The CDR3 totals 16 residues. From germline, CDR1 is SGHRS and CDR2 YFSETQ. The CDR3: CASSFTGGFNTGELFF. The CDR3 nucleotides are TGCGCCAGCAGCTTTACAGGGGGTTTTAACACCGGGGAGCTGTTTTTT.

This chain joins TRBV3-1 (or the pseudogene TRBV3-2) and TRBJ1-2; 7 bases align to TRBD1. Germline V CDR1 and CDR2: LGHDT, YNNKEL (reference sequence). V lost 4 bases, J lost 8 bases, and 7 bases stayed unmatched. The CDR3 consists of 13 residues. The CDR3 reads CASSLGQDGGYTF. CDR3 nucleotide sequence: TGTGCCAGCAGCCTTGGACAGGACGGAGGCTACACCTTC.

The V and J genes are TRBV7-3 and TRBJ2-3, with 12 bases fitting TRBD2. Trimming at V came to 2 bases and at J to 3 bases, leaving 0 bases not matched to a gene. The CDR3 has 15 amino acids. CDR1 is SGHTA and CDR2 is FQGTGA in the germline V gene. CDR3 sequence: CASSLGLAGTDTQYF. In nucleotides, the CDR3 is TGTGCCAGCAGCTTAGGACTAGCGGGGACAGATACGCAGTATTTT.

This rearrangement joins TRBV28 to TRBJ2-5; D call uncertain. The CDR3 loop spans 14 amino acids. CDR1 MDHEN and CDR2 SYDVKM come from the germline V gene. The V gene lost 8 bases and the J gene lost 0 bases, with 13 bases spanning the gap. The CDR3 DNA follows: TGTGCCAGCGGGGTAGGCCAATACCAAGAGACCCAGTACTTC. It yields the protein CASGVGQYQETQYF.

The V call is TRBV5-1, the J call TRBJ2-5; 10 bases agree with TRBD2. CDR1 is SGHRS, CDR2 YFSETQ, per germline. The CDR3 length is 15 residues. J gave up 5 bases and V 7 bases, and 11 bases lay outside the gene matches. CDR3 loop: CASGFLAGAGETQYF. CDR3 coding DNA: TGCGCCAGCGGGTTCCTAGCGGGGGCCGGGGAGACCCAGTACTTC.

The table lists this clone with a few counts. The genes are TRBV5-5 and TRBJ2-5; TRBD1 aligns across 9 bases. Germline V gene sequence: CDR1 SGHKS, CDR2 YYEKEE (reference sequence). This CDR3 is 14 amino acids long. The V segment lost 0 bases and the J segment 10 bases; nucleotides outside the gene matches: 7. Written as DNA, the CDR3 is TGTGCCAGCAGCTTGGGGGGGGGACAGGGAAGCCAGTACTTC. Protein product: CASSLGGGQGSQYF.

The gene calls are TRBV12-3 or TRBV12-4 and TRBJ1-3; D may be TRBD1 (5 bases). V was pared by 6 bases and J by 4 bases, with 10 bases between. There are 13 residues in the CDR3. In nucleotides, the CDR3 is TGTGCCAGCAGCTCAGGGTTGGGAAACACCATATATTTT. Residues: CASSSGLGNTIYF.

The rearrangement links TRBV2 to TRBJ1-4; 8 bases are shared with TRBD1. Germline V CDR1 and CDR2: SNHLY, FYNNEI. V gave up 1 base and J gave up 4 bases; unmatched junction bases: 11. The CDR3 is made up of 18 amino acids. This chain's CDR3 is CASSEEGTGLGINEKLFF. In DNA form, the CDR3 reads TGTGCCAGCAGTGAAGAAGGGACAGGATTAGGGATTAATGAAAAACTGTTTTTT.

The genes are TRBV18 and TRBJ1-5; 9 nucleotides agree with TRBD1. Germline CDR1 KGHSH, CDR2 LQKENI. This CDR3 contains 17 residues. J gave up 5 bases and V 2 bases, and 10 bases lay outside the gene matches. The CDR3 nucleotides are TGTGCCAGCTCACCATTCAGGGGACAGGGAAACGATCAGCCCCAGCATTTT. Protein sequence: CASSPFRGQGNDQPQHF.

This clone was seen a single time. This rearrangement joins TRBV6-5 to TRBJ2-1; 7 nucleotides agree with TRBD2. CDR3 size: 13 residues. Germline CDR1 is MNHEY and CDR2 is SVGAGI. With V trimmed by 11 bases and J by 7 bases, 11 bases remained unmatched. This CDR3 is CAAASGIQNEQFF. For the CDR3, the DNA is TGTGCCGCGGCTAGCGGCATTCAGAATGAGCAGTTCTTC.

In regard to this clone: Within the sample, other DNA sequences also encode this same CDR3. The chain links TRBV9 to TRBJ2-5; a weak D match, TRBD2 (5 bases). The ends were cut back, 0 bases at V and 5 bases at J, with 11 bases in the middle. Germline CDR1 is SGDLS and CDR2 is YYNGEE. There are 14 residues in the CDR3. CDR3 sequence: CASSVDRGGETQYF. CDR3 DNA: TGTGCCAGCAGCGTAGATCGGGGTGGGGAGACCCAGTACTTC.

The V and J genes are TRBV27 and TRBJ1-1; the D is unclear. V lost 2 bases, J lost 4 bases, and 8 bases lay in between. The CDR3 length is 13 residues. Germline CDR1 and CDR2: MNHEY and SMNVEV (reference sequence). The CDR3 protein is CASSLHRTTEAFF. The CDR3, as DNA: TGTGCCAGCAGTTTACACCGGACCACTGAAGCTTTCTTT.

The CDR3 here is CASSLDRFGEQYF. CDR3 DNA sequence: TGTGCCAGCAGCCTGGACAGGTTCGGCGAGCAGTACTTC. This chain connects TRBV28 to TRBJ2-7; 7 bases are shared with TRBD1. V lost 6 bases to trimming and J lost 6 bases; unmatched junction nucleotides: 8. Germline CDR1 MDHEN, CDR2 SYDVKM. The CDR3 is 13 amino acids.

The CDR3 DNA sequence: TGTGCCAGCAGCTTGGCCCGGGGGGGAGGCCAAGAGACCCAGTACTTC. The encoded protein is CASSLARGGGQETQYF. The rearrangement links TRBV5-4 to TRBJ2-5; TRBD2 matches at 8 bases. Trimming removed 0 bases from V and 1 base from J; junction bases left unmatched: 5. The CDR3 has 16 amino acids. In germline, CDR1 is SGHNT, CDR2 YYREEE (reference sequence).

The gene calls are TRBV5-1 and TRBJ1-6; D is ambiguous. In germline, CDR1 is SGHRS, CDR2 YFSETQ. V lost 0 bases, J lost 7 bases, and 8 bases lay in between. The CDR3 is 14 amino acids. The CDR3 sequence is CASSLVLGNSPLHF. CDR3 bases: TGCGCCAGCAGCTTGGTCCTGGGGAATTCACCCCTCCACTTT.

CDR3 bases: TGTGCCAGCAGCCCAAGACAGGGGTTCGGGCACGAGCAGTACTTC. Translation: CASSPRQGFGHEQYF. The chain recombines TRBV7-3 with TRBJ2-7; 8 bases fit TRBD1. The CDR3 sequence is 15 residues long. Germline CDR1 is SGHTA and CDR2 is FQGTGA. Trimming removed 5 bases from V and 5 bases from J; junction bases left unmatched: 11.

This chain connects TRBV2 to TRBJ2-1; 12 bases match TRBD2. Germline assignment: CDR1 SNHLY and CDR2 FYNNEI. V shed 6 bases, J shed 6 bases, and the junction held 6 bases outside the gene matches. The CDR3 runs to 15 residues. CDR3 in DNA: TGTGCCAGCAGCCCGACTAGCGGGAGTATCAATGAGCAGTTCTTC. This translates into CASSPTSGSINEQFF.

CDR3 residues: CASSLTLRVKSGNTIYF. In DNA, the CDR3 is TGTGCCAGCAGTTTGACGCTCAGGGTAAAATCTGGAAACACCATATATTTT. This chain links TRBV27 with TRBJ1-3, with a tentative D call TRBD1 (5 bases). The CDR3 length is 17 residues. Germline V CDR1 and CDR2: MNHEY, SMNVEV (reference sequence). Between the trimmed V and J ends, which lost 3 bases and 1 base, there was a span of 16 bases.

This chain uses TRBV10-2 with TRBJ1-1; 7 nucleotides align to TRBD1. Germline V lookup: CDR1 WSHSY, CDR2 SAAADI. V was clipped by 4 bases and J by 3 bases; unmatched bases: 2. This CDR3 region has 13 residues. The CDR3 DNA reads TGCGCCAGCAGTGTCGACAGGGACACTGAAGCTTTCTTT. Amino acid sequence: CASSVDRDTEAFF.

This chain connects TRBV5-4 to TRBJ2-7; TRBD1 agrees at 10 bases. V lost 4 bases and J lost 2; bases outside the gene matches: 0. This CDR3 is built from 13 residues. The germline CDR1 and CDR2 sequences are SGHNT and YYREEE (reference sequence). The CDR3 coding sequence is TGTGCCAGCAGCGGGACAGGGGCCTACGAGCAGTACTTC. Translation: CASSGTGAYEQYF. Drawing the rest from reference TRBV5-4 and TRBJ2-7, the complete variable domain is ETGVTQSPTHLIKTRGQQVTLRCSSQSGHNTVSWYQQALGQGPQFIFQYYREEENGRGNFPPRFSGLQFPNYSSELNVNALELDDSALYLCASSGTGAYEQYFGPGTRLTVT.

The chain employs TRBV4-1 and TRBJ1-5; tentative D call: TRBD1 (5 bases). Germline V CDR1 and CDR2: MGHRA, YSYEKL. The length of the CDR3 is 16 residues. Deletions cut 4 bases from V and 0 bases from J, with 13 bases between. CDR3 in amino acids: CASSPAGQYSNQPQHF. CDR3 bases: TGCGCCAGCAGCCCAGCGGGGCAGTATAGCAATCAGCCCCAGCATTTT.

The V and J genes are TRBV18 and TRBJ1-5; the match to TRBD1 covers 7 bases. The germline gives CDR1 KGHSH, CDR2 LQKENI. The V segment lost 3 bases and the J segment 3 bases; nucleotides outside the gene matches: 11. This CDR3 region has 17 residues. CDR3 amino acids: CASSPPTAGGDNQPQHF. The CDR3 DNA reads as TGTGCCAGCTCACCTCCTACTGCAGGGGGAGACAATCAGCCCCAGCATTTT.

The chain couples TRBV6-5 to TRBJ1-5; no clear D. V was pared by 6 bases and J by 2 bases, with 14 bases between. The CDR3 is 15 amino acids. The germline gives CDR1 MNHEY, CDR2 SVGAGI. The CDR3 coding sequence is TGTGCCAGCAGGGGGTCGGGTCTTGGCAATCAGCCCCAGCATTTT. Protein product: CASRGSGLGNQPQHF.